This TCR beta chain was recovered during a study of siplizumab effects on memory and regulatory T cells. The CDR3 runs to 13 residues. V was trimmed by 0 bases and J by 10 bases, leaving 11 bases between them. Germline CDR1 is SGDLS and CDR2 is YYNGEE. Concerning this clone: Its antigen is currently unknown.

Study-level findings and limits: In the presence of siplizumab, alloreactive sequences traceable to unstimulated CD4+ memory cells were significantly reduced. Naive T cells looked more diverse than memory cells, and they looked like major contributors to the alloresponse. Proof of suppressive function in proliferating Tregs from siplizumab cultures was not established.

Per-sample assaying covered 85,000 to 100,000 TCR templates. Sequencing was performed with immunoSEQ multiplex PCR; in TCRdb, only in-frame clones are kept and a portion is missing. Among around 72,000 clones listed, about 90% were seen once. The sequenced sample was CD8+ T cells sorted from blood. This clonotype originated in a human donor in good health. V usage is TRBV9 and J usage is TRBJ2-1, with no clear D. CDR3 loop: CASSVGGATEQFF. The CDR3 bases are TGTGCCAGCAGCGTAGGAGGAGCTACCGAGCAGTTCTTC.